The subject of this entry is one TCR beta chain. The source of the sample is a study of blood T cell repertoires in COVID-19. CDR1 is PRHDT, CDR2 FYEKMQ, per germline (reference sequence). This CDR3 is built from 14 residues. V was clipped by 2 bases and J by 10 bases, with 15 bases between them. TCRdb's copy holds only in-frame clones and misses some; the assay was immunoSEQ multiplex PCR. The sample lists about 140,000 clones; 80% to 85% were seen once. The V gene is TRBV13, the J gene TRBJ2-1, with TRBD2 as a possible D gene (6 bases). The sequence was collected from a man aged 25 to 40 with COVID-19, enrolled during active disease. Source material: peripheral blood. The CDR3 bases are TGTGCCAGCAGCTTAATTCGGGGGACGGGGGAGCAGTTCTTC. Its translation: CASSLIRGTGEQFF.